This TCR beta chain stems from a study of PD-L1 blockade in urothelial cancer. Study details: Researchers looked at the blood 3 weeks (second dose) and 6 weeks after treatment began.

Time point defined: peripheral blood 6 weeks after treatment start. The diagnosis in patients was locally advanced or metastatic urothelial carcinoma. Profiled with immunoSEQ multiplex PCR; TCRdb holds only in-frame clones, not every one. In the table there are 66,000 or so clones, around nine tenths of which are singletons. Trimming shortened V by 2 bases and J by 3 bases, and 7 bases separated the two germline ends. The CDR3 loop spans 13 amino acids. CDR1 is MGHDK and CDR2 is SYGVNS in the germline V gene. Sequenced here: PBMCs, sampled around atezolizumab (anti-PD-L1) treatment. This sequence originates from a man aged 55 to 70 with urothelial cancer. The V gene is TRBV25-1, the J gene TRBJ1-2, with a tentative D call TRBD1 (6 bases). This chain's CDR3 is CASSEQGYYGYTF. The CDR3 DNA sequence: TGTGCCAGCAGTGAACAGGGGTACTATGGCTACACCTTC.